This T cell receptor (beta chain) appears in the sequencing data of a study of blood T cell repertoires in COVID-19. Turning to the study itself: Researchers got acute and convalescent COVID-19 samples from the United States, Italy and Spain. In each case, the material was cDNA or gDNA derived from T cells, B-cell-depleted T cells, or PBMCs.

This CDR3 spans 14 amino acids. J was trimmed by 8 bases and V by 5 bases; bases with no gene match: 5. Germline CDR1 and CDR2: SGHNT and YYREEE (reference sequence). Per the original data handling: Estimated nucleated cell counts came from reference gene primer amplification. The method was immunoSEQ multiplex PCR; TCRdb's version includes in-frame clones alone and lacks a portion of them. The D gene and trimming were derived from the DNA, and the V and J assignments and clone size from that table. This table has roughly 140,000 clones, approximately 86% appearing once. This sequence was found in a man between 65 and 79 years old with acute or convalescent COVID-19. The chain combines TRBV5-4 with TRBJ1-6; TRBD1 agrees at 9 bases. Material for sequencing was peripheral blood. The CDR3 nucleotides are TGTGCCAGCAGGTCCGGGACAGGGTATTCACCCCTCCACTTT. Encoded protein: CASRSGTGYSPLHF. Drawing the rest from reference TRBV5-4 and TRBJ1-6, the complete variable domain is ETGVTQSPTHLIKTRGQQVTLRCSSQSGHNTVSWYQQALGQGPQFIFQYYREEENGRGNFPPRFSGLQFPNYSSELNVNALELDDSALYLCASRSGTGYSPLHFGNGTRLTVT.